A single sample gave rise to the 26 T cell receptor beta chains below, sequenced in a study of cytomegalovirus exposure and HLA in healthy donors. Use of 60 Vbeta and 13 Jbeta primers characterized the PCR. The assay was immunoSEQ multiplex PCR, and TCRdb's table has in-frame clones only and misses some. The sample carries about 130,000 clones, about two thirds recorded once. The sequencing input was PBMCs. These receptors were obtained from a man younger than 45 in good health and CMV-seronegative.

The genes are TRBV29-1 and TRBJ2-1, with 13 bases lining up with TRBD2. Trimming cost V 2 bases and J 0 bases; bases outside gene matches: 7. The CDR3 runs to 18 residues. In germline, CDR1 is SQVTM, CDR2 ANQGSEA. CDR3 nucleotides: TGCAGCGTTGAATGGGGACTAGCGGGGATCGGCTCCTACAATGAGCAGTTCTTC. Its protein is CSVEWGLAGIGSYNEQFF.

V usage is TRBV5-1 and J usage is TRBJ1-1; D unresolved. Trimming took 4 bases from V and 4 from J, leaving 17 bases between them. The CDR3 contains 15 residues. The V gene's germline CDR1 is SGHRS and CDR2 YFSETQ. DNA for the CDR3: TGCGCCAGCAGCCTCTCAGACGGGATGGGCACTGAAGCTTTCTTT. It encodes CASSLSDGMGTEAFF. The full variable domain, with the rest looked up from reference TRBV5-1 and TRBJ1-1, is KAGVTQTPRYLIKTRGQQVTLSCSPISGHRSVSWYQQTPGQGLQFLFEYFSETQRNKGNFPGRFSGRQFSNSRSEMNVSTLELGDSALYLCASSLSDGMGTEAFFGQGTRLTVV.

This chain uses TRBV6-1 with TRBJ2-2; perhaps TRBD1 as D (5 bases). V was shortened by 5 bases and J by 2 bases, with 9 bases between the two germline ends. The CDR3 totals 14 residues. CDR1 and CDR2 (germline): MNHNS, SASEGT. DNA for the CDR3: TGTGCCAGCAGTACAGGAGCCAACACCGGGGAGCTGTTTTTT. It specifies CASSTGANTGELFF.

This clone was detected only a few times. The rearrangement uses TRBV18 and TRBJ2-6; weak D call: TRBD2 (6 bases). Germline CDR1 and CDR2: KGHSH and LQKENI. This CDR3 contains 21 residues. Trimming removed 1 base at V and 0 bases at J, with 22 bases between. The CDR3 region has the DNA TGTGCCAGCTCACCACTAAACCCAGGGAGGTTGTTGAGCTCTGGGGCCAACGTCCTGACTTTC. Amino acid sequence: CASSPLNPGRLLSSGANVLTF.

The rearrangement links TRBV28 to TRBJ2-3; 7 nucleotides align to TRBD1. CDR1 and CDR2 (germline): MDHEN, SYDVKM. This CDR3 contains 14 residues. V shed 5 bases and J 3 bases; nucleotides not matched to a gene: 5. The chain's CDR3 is CASSPQDRTDTQYF. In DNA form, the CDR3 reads TGTGCCAGCAGTCCCCAGGACAGGACAGATACGCAGTATTTT.

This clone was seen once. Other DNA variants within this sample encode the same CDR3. The CDR3 DNA reads TGTGCCAGCAGCGAGAGGACAGGGCGCTATGGCTACACCTTC. Amino acids: CASSERTGRYGYTF. The chain couples TRBV9 to TRBJ1-2; 8 bases agree with TRBD1. The CDR3 extends over 14 amino acids. Per the germline V gene, CDR1 is SGDLS and CDR2 is YYNGEE. J was trimmed by 4 bases and V by 3 bases; bases with no gene match: 5.

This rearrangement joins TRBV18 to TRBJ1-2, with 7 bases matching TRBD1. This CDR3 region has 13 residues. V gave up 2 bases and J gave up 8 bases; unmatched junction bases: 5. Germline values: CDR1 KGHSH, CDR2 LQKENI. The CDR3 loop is CASSPSNRGGYTF. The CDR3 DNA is TGTGCCAGCTCACCATCTAACAGGGGAGGCTACACCTTC.

The chain's CDR3 is CASSPGLAGGQSSYEQYF. CDR3 in DNA: TGTGCCAGCAGTCCGGGACTAGCGGGGGGGCAGAGCTCCTACGAGCAGTACTTC. This chain uses TRBV27 with TRBJ2-7; 16 nucleotides line up with TRBD2. Germline CDR1 is MNHEY and CDR2 is SMNVEV (reference sequence). V shed 5 bases and J 0 bases; nucleotides not matched to a gene: 7. CDR3 length: 18 amino acids.

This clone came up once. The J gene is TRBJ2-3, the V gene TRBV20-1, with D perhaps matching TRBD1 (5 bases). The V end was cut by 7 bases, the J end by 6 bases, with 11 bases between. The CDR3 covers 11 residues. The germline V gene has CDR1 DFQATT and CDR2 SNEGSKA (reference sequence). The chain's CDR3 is CSGPGSDTQYF. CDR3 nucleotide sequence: TGCAGTGGCCCAGGGTCGGATACGCAGTATTTT.

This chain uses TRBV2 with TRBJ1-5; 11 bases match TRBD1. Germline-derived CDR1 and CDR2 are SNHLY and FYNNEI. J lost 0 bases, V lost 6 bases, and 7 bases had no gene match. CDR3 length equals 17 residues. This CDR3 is CASRRTGGPYSNQPQHF. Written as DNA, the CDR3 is TGTGCCAGCAGGAGGACAGGGGGCCCTTATAGCAATCAGCCCCAGCATTTT.

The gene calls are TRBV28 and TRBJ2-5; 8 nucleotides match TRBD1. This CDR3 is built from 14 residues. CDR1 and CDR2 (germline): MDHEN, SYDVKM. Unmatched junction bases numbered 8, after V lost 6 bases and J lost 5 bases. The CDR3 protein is CASRATGGYETQYF. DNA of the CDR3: TGTGCCAGCAGGGCCACAGGGGGATATGAGACCCAGTACTTC.

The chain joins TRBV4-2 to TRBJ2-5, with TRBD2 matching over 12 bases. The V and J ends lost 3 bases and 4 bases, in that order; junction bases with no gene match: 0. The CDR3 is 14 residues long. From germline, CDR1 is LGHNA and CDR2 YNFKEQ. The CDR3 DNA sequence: TGTGCCAGCAGCCAGACTAGCGGGGGAGAGACCCAGTACTTC. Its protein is CASSQTSGGETQYF.

The CDR3 is CASTRGDLGETQYF. The CDR3 DNA is TGTGCCAGCACGCGGGGAGACCTTGGGGAGACCCAGTACTTC. The chain couples TRBV9 to TRBJ2-5, with D possibly matching TRBD2 (6 bases). With 6 bases removed from V and 5 bases from J, the gap between germline ends came to 17 bases. CDR1 is SGDLS and CDR2 is YYNGEE in the germline V gene. CDR3 length equals 14 residues.

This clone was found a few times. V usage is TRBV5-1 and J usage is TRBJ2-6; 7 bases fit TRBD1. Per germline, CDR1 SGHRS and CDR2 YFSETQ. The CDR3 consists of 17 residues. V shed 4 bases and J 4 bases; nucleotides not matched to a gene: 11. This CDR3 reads CASSGDSTASGANVLTF. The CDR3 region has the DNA TGCGCCAGCAGCGGGGACAGTACAGCCTCCGGGGCCAACGTCCTGACTTTC.

The CDR3 DNA reads TGTGCCAGCAGTTTATTCCCCGATGTCAGCTCCTATAATTCACCCCTCCACTTT. Its protein product is CASSLFPDVSSYNSPLHF. The chain is built from TRBV28 and TRBJ1-6; the D is unclear. Germline CDR1 reads MDHEN; CDR2 reads SYDVKM. This CDR3 has 18 amino acids. V gave up 1 base and J gave up 0 bases, with 13 bases separating them.

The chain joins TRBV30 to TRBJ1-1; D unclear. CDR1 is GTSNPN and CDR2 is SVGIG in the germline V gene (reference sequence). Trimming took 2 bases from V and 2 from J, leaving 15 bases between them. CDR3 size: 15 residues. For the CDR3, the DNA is TGTGCCTGGAGTCCAACCCGGGGTCACAACACTGAAGCTTTCTTT. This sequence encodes CAWSPTRGHNTEAFF.

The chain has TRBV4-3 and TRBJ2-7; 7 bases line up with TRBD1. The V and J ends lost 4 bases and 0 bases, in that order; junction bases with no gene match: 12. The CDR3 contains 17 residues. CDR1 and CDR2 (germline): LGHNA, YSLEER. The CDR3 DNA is TGCGCCAGCAGCCGCCAGTACAGGGGCGGTAGCTCCTACGAGCAGTACTTC. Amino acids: CASSRQYRGGSSYEQYF.

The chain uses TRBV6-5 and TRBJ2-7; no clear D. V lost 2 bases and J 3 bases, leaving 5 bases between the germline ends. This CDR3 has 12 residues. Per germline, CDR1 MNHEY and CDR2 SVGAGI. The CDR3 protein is CASSYPGYEQYF. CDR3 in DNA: TGTGCCAGCAGTTACCCCGGCTACGAGCAGTACTTC.

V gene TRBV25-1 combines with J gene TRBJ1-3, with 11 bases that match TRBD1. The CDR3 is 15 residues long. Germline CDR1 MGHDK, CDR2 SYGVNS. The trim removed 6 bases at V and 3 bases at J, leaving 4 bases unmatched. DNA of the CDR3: TGTGCCAGCAGCGGGACAGGGGGTTTTGGAAACACCATATATTTT. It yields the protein CASSGTGGFGNTIYF. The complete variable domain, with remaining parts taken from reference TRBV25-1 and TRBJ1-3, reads EADIYQTPRYLVIGTGKKITLECSQTMGHDKMYWYQQDPGMELHLIHYSYGVNSTEKGDLSSESTVSRIRTEHFPLTLESARPSHTSQYLCASSGTGGFGNTIYFGEGSWLTVV.

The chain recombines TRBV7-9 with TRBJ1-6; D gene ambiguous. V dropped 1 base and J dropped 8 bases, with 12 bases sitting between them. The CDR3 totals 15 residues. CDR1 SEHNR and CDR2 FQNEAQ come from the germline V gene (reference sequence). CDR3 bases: TGTGCCAGCAGCTTAGACGGTGCACCCTATTCACCCCTCCACTTT. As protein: CASSLDGAPYSPLHF.

For the CDR3, the DNA is TGTGCCAGCAGCACACTACCGGGCACTGAAGCTTTCTTT. It encodes CASSTLPGTEAFF. The chain combines TRBV5-6 with TRBJ1-1; no firm D call. V dropped 4 bases and J dropped 4 bases, with 11 bases sitting between them. This CDR3 is built from 13 residues. CDR1 is SGHDT, CDR2 YYEEEE, per germline.

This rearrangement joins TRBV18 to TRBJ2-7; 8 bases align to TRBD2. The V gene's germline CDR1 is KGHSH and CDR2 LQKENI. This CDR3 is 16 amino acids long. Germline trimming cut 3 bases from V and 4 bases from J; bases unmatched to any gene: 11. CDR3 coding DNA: TGTGCCAGCTCACCGAATGCGGGGGGCAGCGGTTACGAGCAGTACTTC. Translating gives CASSPNAGGSGYEQYF.

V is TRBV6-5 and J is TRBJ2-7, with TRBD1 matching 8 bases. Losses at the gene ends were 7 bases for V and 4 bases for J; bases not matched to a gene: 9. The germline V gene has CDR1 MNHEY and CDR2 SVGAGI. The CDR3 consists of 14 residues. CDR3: CASKSGGEVYEQYF. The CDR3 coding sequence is TGTGCCAGCAAGTCAGGGGGCGAGGTGTACGAGCAGTACTTC.

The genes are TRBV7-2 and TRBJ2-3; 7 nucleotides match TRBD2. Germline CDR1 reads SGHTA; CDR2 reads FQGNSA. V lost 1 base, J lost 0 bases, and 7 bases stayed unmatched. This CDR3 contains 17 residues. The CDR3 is CASSLGGGDDSTDTQYF. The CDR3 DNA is TGTGCCAGCAGCTTAGGCGGGGGTGATGATAGCACAGATACGCAGTATTTT.

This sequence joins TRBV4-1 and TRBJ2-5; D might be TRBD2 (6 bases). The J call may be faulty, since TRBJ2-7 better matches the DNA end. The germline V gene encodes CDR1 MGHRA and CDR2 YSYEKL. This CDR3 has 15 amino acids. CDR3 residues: CASSHTGDSSYEQYF. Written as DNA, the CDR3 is TGCGCCAGCAGCCACACGGGGGACTCATCCTACGAGCAGTACTTC.

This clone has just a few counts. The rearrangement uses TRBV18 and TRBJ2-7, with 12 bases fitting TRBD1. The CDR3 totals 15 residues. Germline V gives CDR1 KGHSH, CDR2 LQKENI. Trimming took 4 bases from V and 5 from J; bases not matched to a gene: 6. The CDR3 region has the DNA TGTGCCAGCTCACTGGGGACAGGGGGCTTCGACGAGCAGTACTTC. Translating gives CASSLGTGGFDEQYF.